This TCR beta chain was recorded in a study of cytomegalovirus exposure and HLA in healthy donors (dated by TCRdb to about 2017). Background for the entire study: According to an earlier analysis of several hundred of the donors, some 180 million T cells yielded 117 million unique TCR beta sequences and around 300 Gb of sequence data. In a later genetic analysis, genome-wide SNP genotypes for about 65% of the roughly 700 donors were used, and that subset was treated as a discovery cohort. Roughly 5 DR-DQ haplotypes were handled as single units for association and clustering, since linkage in the cohort was strong. An early release covering 550 to 700 HLA-typed donors comprised about 300 gigabases of sequencing data and about 90 million unique TCR sequences. Every discovery cohort repertoire had been produced on one sequencing platform. A separate validation cohort of over a hundred different subjects was used in addition to the 666-subject first cohort. To predict cytomegalovirus infection status, the study combined high-throughput TCR immunosequencing, statistical association of individual TCRs with disease status, and machine learning. The genetic ancestry cluster associated with self-reported Caucasian donors included 81% of the 398 genotyped donors. The study used immunosequencing to profile the T cell repertoires of 666 subjects and linked those repertoires to cytomegalovirus serostatus. An earlier analysis of some 500 of the donors used high-throughput TCR beta sequencing to judge whether each TCR beta V gene segment behaved as functional or pseudogenic. The study aimed to test whether signatures of past pathogen exposure could be identified by cataloging public T cell receptors. The later analysis used no new phenotypic data to find candidate immune exposures, relying instead on TCR beta sequences and their occurrence across donors. To study patterns of TCR occurrence, a later analysis re-analyzed previously published TCR beta repertoires from under 750 donors and added high-resolution HLA genotyping. Across approximately 400 genotyped donors of the cohort, an average of approximately 240,000 unique TCR beta nucleotide sequences per donor were sequenced, and roughly 18% of those sequences were non-productive. Donor age, sex, ethnicity and CMV serostatus were compiled alongside the repertoire data. Both class I and class II loci were covered by HLA typing, at four-digit resolution. Typing coverage varied by locus: about 620-630 donors for A, B, C, DRB1 and DQB1; approximately 560 for DQA1; more than 600 for DPA1; fewer than 480 for DPB1.

There are 15 amino acids in the CDR3, from cysteine to phenylalanine inclusive. Only the CDR3 region is kept as DNA, spanning 45 bases read in frame from base 1. From a lookup of the germline V gene, CDR1 and CDR2 are SGHVS and FQNEAQ. V loses 5 bases of germline sequence and J loses 7 bases, and the interval between the two ends is 18 bases. In total, around 600 healthy bone marrow donors made up the cohort. Cohort members were all nominally healthy when sampled, although unrecorded immune exposures were likely present. The donor was CMV seropositive and was included in the group of 250 to 350 seropositive cohort members. Every donor gave a peripheral blood sample, and the peripheral blood mononuclear cells from that sample were used for TCR beta sequencing. The Qiagen DNeasy Blood Extraction Kit was used to extract genomic DNA from the blood cell samples. Receptors were amplified or captured by the immunoSEQ multiplex PCR assay. For the multiplex PCR, a mixture combining 60 forward primers for TCR Vbeta segments and 13 reverse primers for TCR Jbeta segments was used. The CDR3 region of rearranged TCR beta genes was amplified from genomic DNA with a multiplex PCR assay. The Illumina HiSeq System was used to sequence the amplified TCR beta libraries as 87-base-pair reads. In the original analysis: Across the roughly 700 repertoires, a later analysis counted 75 million to 90 million unique TCR beta chains, around 11 million of which were shared by at least two donors. Raw reads were error-corrected and collapsed into unique sequences with a nearest-neighbor algorithm that merged closely related sequences to remove PCR and sequencing errors. V, D and J gene segments were assigned by aligning CDR3 sequences to IMGT reference sequences. For a sequence to be retained, a match of at least six nucleotides to both a V gene segment and a J gene segment was required. Rearrangements were classified as productive when the CDR3 lacked stop codons and remained in frame with V and J, and all other rearrangements were classified as non-productive. CDR3 was defined according to IMGT convention as the region running from the second conserved V-encoded cysteine to the conserved J-encoded phenylalanine. The earlier analysis of about 530 of the donors excluded any sequence lacking an unambiguous match to a single V gene segment. In an earlier analysis of a few hundred of the donors, V segments were called functional above 56.7% productive rearrangements and were called segregating when the between-donor standard deviation exceeded 5%. To diagnose cytomegalovirus status from the catalog of TCR beta chain sequences, a statistical classification framework was built. In a later analysis, V and J genes were assigned by comparing TCR nucleotide sequences against IMGT/GENE-DB human TR gene sequences. Using the TCRdist pipeline, a later analysis assigned CDR3 sequences along with most-parsimonious VDJ recombination scenarios. In a later analysis, each TCR beta chain was defined by its CDR3 amino acid sequence together with its V-gene family, and reads without a unique V-gene family were excluded. To address suspected cross-contamination and a sequencing artifact, a later analysis removed 592 highly shared, low-generation-probability nucleotide sequences. A later analysis calculated a clonal expansion index for each public chain from normalized within-repertoire ranks of inferred template counts. In a later analysis, generation probabilities were computed with a VDJ recombination model fitted to out-of-frame rearrangements, and the resulting probabilities were checked against IGoR. In a later analysis, TCR-TCR, TCR-HLA and TCR-CMV co-occurrence was scored with hypergeometric tests, and a repertoire-size bias correction was applied to TCR pairs. To estimate false discovery rates, a later analysis permuted the HLA or CMV assignments 20 times. In a later analysis, co-occurring TCRs were grouped using DBSCAN, and TCRdist sequence similarity was added for clustering within HLA-allele-positive subsets. Co-occurrence clustering excluded repertoires with fewer than 30,000 or more than 120,000 public chains, plus five with anomalous nucleotide sharing. Here the immuneACCESS table is served through TCRdb, limited to in-frame sequences with V and J called. Missing clones are a known gap in these copies; in checked studies unresolved V genes cover under half, and the rest lacks a known reason. V and J calls and clone size are as listed in that table; D and trimming were resolved from the DNA. Within this sample are some 110,000 clones, with roughly 77% of them counted one time only. Roughly 5% of the sample is in the top ten clones.

What the research found in general, with its limitations: Roughly uniform sequencing depth across donors was assumed in presence/absence analyses, although this assumption may not hold. According to a later analysis, TCR association rates differed among HLA loci, with DRB1 alleles showing the most associated TCRs and HLA-C alleles showing the fewest. Because some donors lacked HLA typing at each locus, the association tests relied only on the typed subset. The classifier was reported to diagnose cytomegalovirus status with high specificity and sensitivity in both the original and validation cohorts. An earlier analysis of approximately 540 of the donors showed that most TCR beta V segments appeared in productive rearrangements either about 87% or about 30% of the time, which broadly matched IMGT annotations. A further reported finding was that TCR beta sequences accurately predicted the HLA-A and HLA-B alleles for most subjects in the first cohort. The authors suggested that the approach could potentially be extended to other disease states and immunological phenotypes. Several of the top co-occurrence clusters appeared to be linked to parvovirus B19, influenza, CMV and Epstein-Barr virus, according to a later analysis. In vitro tests confirmed that a few of the cytomegalovirus-associated TCR beta chains recognize cytomegalovirus antigens. V-gene and J-gene trimming of TCR beta chains was associated with a missense DCLRE1C variant in a later genetic analysis, and the association was replicated in an independent cohort. In a later analysis, most CMV-associated TCR beta chains were found to appear HLA-restricted, with HLA associations seemingly driven largely by CMV exposure. Linkage disequilibrium might explain the correlated functional status among segregating V segments, but an unknown experimental factor could not be ruled out. Most TCR sequences were observed very rarely across donors, whereas some public TCRs were present in many individuals. Assigning TCR associations to individual alleles was difficult when HLA alleles, especially DR and DQ, strongly co-occurred. The cohort was sequenced for TCR beta chains only, and without alpha or paired-chain data the features that could be detected were limited. A total of 150 to 200 TCR beta chains were listed by the study as associated with cytomegalovirus. Some IMGT-functional V segments, including TRBV6-2 and TRBV6-3, could not be distinguished by the 87-base-pair reads and were therefore excluded. The only immune exposure information available for the cohort was CMV serostatus. According to a later genetic analysis, donors in an Asian-associated ancestry cluster had fewer N-insertions in productive TCRs than the approximately 710-donor mean. In a later analysis, HLA-associated TCR beta chains were found to be more clonally expanded and to have lower generation probabilities than equally common non-associated chains. The earlier analysis of a few hundred of the donors excluded some 15 rarely observed V segments, including chromosome 9 orphons, because counts were too low. Specific HLA alleles were associated with 15,000 to 20,000 TCR beta sequences at a false discovery rate of 0.05 in a later analysis. A cluster of highly shared sequence variants was judged likely to be a technical artifact of the sequencing pipeline.

Worth noting for this clone: Its antigen is currently not known. No quality values exist for individual bases; no much larger clone is one base distant.

The material sequenced was PBMCs. The sequence was collected from a man aged 50-60 years in good health and CMV-seropositive. The chain employs TRBV7-8 and TRBJ1-5; the D gene is possibly TRBD1, with 6 bases matching. The CDR3 is CASSARPERGQPQHF. In nucleotide form, the sequence is TGTGCCAGCAGCGCCCGCCCTGAAAGGGGGCAGCCCCAGCATTTT. Where the CDR3 stops, the reference TRBV7-8 and TRBJ1-5 genes take over; the full variable domain is GAGVSQSPRYKVAKRGQDVALRCDPISGHVSLFWYQQALGQGPEFLTYFQNEAQLDKSGLPSDRFFAERPEGSVSTLKIQRTQQEDSAVYLCASSARPERGQPQHFGDGTRLSIL.